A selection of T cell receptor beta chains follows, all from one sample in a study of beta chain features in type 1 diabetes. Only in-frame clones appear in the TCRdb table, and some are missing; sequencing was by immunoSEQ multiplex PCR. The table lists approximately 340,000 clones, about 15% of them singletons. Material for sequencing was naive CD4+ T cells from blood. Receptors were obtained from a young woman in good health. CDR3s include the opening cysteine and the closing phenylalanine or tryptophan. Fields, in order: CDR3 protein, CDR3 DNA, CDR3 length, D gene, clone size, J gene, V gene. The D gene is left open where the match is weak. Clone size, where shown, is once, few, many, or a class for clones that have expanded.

cdr3_aa: CASSPGQGATGELFF; cdr3_nt: TGTGCCAGCTCACCGGGACAGGGGGCCACCGGGGAGCTGTTTTTT; cdr3_length: 15; d_call: TRBD1; clone_size: few; j_call: TRBJ2-2; v_call: TRBV18
cdr3_aa: CASSSRTGTGEQYF; cdr3_nt: TGTGCCAGCAGCTCCCGGACAGGGACAGGCGAGCAGTACTTC; cdr3_length: 14; d_call: TRBD1; clone_size: -; j_call: TRBJ2-7; v_call: TRBV11-3
cdr3_aa: CASSQDQHPEQFF; cdr3_nt: TGCGCCAGCAGCCAAGATCAACATCCTGAGCAGTTCTTC; cdr3_length: 13; d_call: -; clone_size: few; j_call: TRBJ2-1; v_call: TRBV4-1
cdr3_aa: CSVRVAKDTDTQYF; cdr3_nt: TGCAGCGTTCGAGTAGCGAAAGACACAGATACGCAGTATTTT; cdr3_length: 14; d_call: -; clone_size: few; j_call: TRBJ2-3; v_call: TRBV29-1
cdr3_aa: CASNLDGSSYEQYF; cdr3_nt: TGTGCCAGCAACCTAGACGGGAGCTCCTACGAGCAGTACTTC; cdr3_length: 14; d_call: -; clone_size: few; j_call: TRBJ2-7; v_call: TRBV7-2
cdr3_aa: CASSVAPGTGGQQPQHF; cdr3_nt: TGTGCCAGCAGCGTAGCTCCAGGGACAGGGGGCCAGCAGCCCCAGCATTTT; cdr3_length: 17; d_call: TRBD1; clone_size: few; j_call: TRBJ1-5; v_call: TRBV9
cdr3_aa: CASSLTTGGIQPQHF; cdr3_nt: TGTGCCAGCAGCTTGACGACAGGGGGCATTCAGCCCCAGCATTTT; cdr3_length: 15; d_call: TRBD1; clone_size: few; j_call: TRBJ1-5; v_call: TRBV7-2
cdr3_aa: CASRFLGQGLSGELFF; cdr3_nt: TGTGCCAGTCGTTTCCTCGGACAGGGATTAAGTGGGGAGCTGTTTTTT; cdr3_length: 16; d_call: TRBD1; clone_size: -; j_call: TRBJ2-2; v_call: TRBV19
cdr3_aa: CASRGQGNGIEQFF; cdr3_nt: TGTGCCAGCAGGGGACAGGGGAACGGGATTGAGCAGTTCTTC; cdr3_length: 14; d_call: TRBD1; clone_size: -; j_call: TRBJ2-1; v_call: TRBV28
cdr3_aa: CASSLDRNYGYTF; cdr3_nt: TGTGCCAGCAGCTTGGACAGGAACTATGGCTACACCTTC; cdr3_length: 13; d_call: -; clone_size: -; j_call: TRBJ1-2; v_call: TRBV5-4
cdr3_aa: CASRPADQNYGYTF; cdr3_nt: TGTGCCAGTAGACCGGCGGATCAGAACTATGGCTACACCTTC; cdr3_length: 14; d_call: -; clone_size: -; j_call: TRBJ1-2; v_call: TRBV19
cdr3_aa: CASSLTGYEQYF; cdr3_nt: TGTGCCAGCAGCCTCACAGGCTACGAGCAGTACTTC; cdr3_length: 12; d_call: -; clone_size: -; j_call: TRBJ2-7; v_call: TRBV7-2
cdr3_aa: CASSPGLKQGAGTEAFF; cdr3_nt: TGTGCCAGCTCACCAGGGCTTAAACAGGGGGCTGGCACTGAAGCTTTCTTT; cdr3_length: 17; d_call: TRBD1; clone_size: few; j_call: TRBJ1-1; v_call: TRBV18
cdr3_aa: CASSRSEAGGETQYF; cdr3_nt: TGTGCCAGCAGCAGATCCGAAGCGGGAGGAGAGACCCAGTACTTC; cdr3_length: 15; d_call: TRBD2; clone_size: few; j_call: TRBJ2-5; v_call: TRBV27
cdr3_aa: CAWSKTSSQFF; cdr3_nt: TGTGCCTGGAGCAAGACTAGCTCTCAGTTCTTC; cdr3_length: 11; d_call: TRBD2; clone_size: few; j_call: TRBJ2-1; v_call: TRBV30
cdr3_aa: CASSYEWAGGNEQFF; cdr3_nt: TGTGCCAGCAGTTACGAGTGGGCAGGGGGCAATGAGCAGTTCTTC; cdr3_length: 15; d_call: TRBD1; clone_size: few; j_call: TRBJ2-1; v_call: TRBV6-6
cdr3_aa: CASSLRTRGETQYF; cdr3_nt: TGTGCCAGCAGCCTGAGGACTAGGGGAGAGACCCAGTACTTC; cdr3_length: 14; d_call: TRBD2; clone_size: -; j_call: TRBJ2-5; v_call: TRBV7-9
cdr3_aa: CASSPGTGGTNEQFF; cdr3_nt: TGTGCCAGCTCACCCGGGACAGGGGGGACCAATGAGCAGTTCTTC; cdr3_length: 15; d_call: TRBD1; clone_size: -; j_call: TRBJ2-1; v_call: TRBV18
cdr3_aa: CAWSVFPGDRDQPQHF; cdr3_nt: TGTGCCTGGAGTGTATTCCCAGGGGATAGGGATCAGCCCCAGCATTTT; cdr3_length: 16; d_call: -; clone_size: -; j_call: TRBJ1-5; v_call: TRBV30
cdr3_aa: CATSRPELQPQHF; cdr3_nt: TGTGCCACCAGCAGACCGGAGCTTCAGCCCCAGCATTTT; cdr3_length: 13; d_call: -; clone_size: -; j_call: TRBJ1-5; v_call: TRBV15
cdr3_aa: CAWNPGGNYEQYF; cdr3_nt: TGTGCCTGGAACCCCGGCGGGAACTACGAGCAGTACTTC; cdr3_length: 13; d_call: -; clone_size: few; j_call: TRBJ2-7; v_call: TRBV30
cdr3_aa: CASSITGTVGYTF; cdr3_nt: TGTGCCAGCAGCATCACAGGGACGGTTGGCTACACCTTC; cdr3_length: 13; d_call: -; clone_size: few; j_call: TRBJ1-2; v_call: TRBV7-9
cdr3_aa: CASSWSRVASGHQWAEQYF; cdr3_nt: TGTGCCAGCAGTTGGTCTCGCGTAGCTAGCGGGCACCAATGGGCCGAGCAGTACTTC; cdr3_length: 19; d_call: TRBD2; clone_size: few; j_call: TRBJ2-7; v_call: TRBV28
cdr3_aa: CASSFGGNEQYF; cdr3_nt: TGCGCCAGCAGCTTTGGGGGCAACGAGCAGTACTTC; cdr3_length: 12; d_call: -; clone_size: few; j_call: TRBJ2-7; v_call: TRBV5-1
cdr3_aa: CASSLTGTGDYNQPQHF; cdr3_nt: TGCGCCAGCAGCTTGACTGGAACAGGAGATTACAATCAGCCCCAGCATTTT; cdr3_length: 17; d_call: -; clone_size: -; j_call: TRBJ1-5; v_call: TRBV5-1
cdr3_aa: CSATAGREQYF; cdr3_nt: TGCAGTGCAACGGCAGGGCGCGAGCAGTACTTC; cdr3_length: 11; d_call: -; clone_size: -; j_call: TRBJ2-7; v_call: TRBV20-1
cdr3_aa: CASSWGPAYEQYF; cdr3_nt: TGTGCCAGCTCCTGGGGGCCAGCCTACGAGCAGTACTTC; cdr3_length: 13; d_call: -; clone_size: few; j_call: TRBJ2-7; v_call: TRBV28
cdr3_aa: CSGKAGGPTDTQYF; cdr3_nt: TGCAGCGGTAAAGCGGGAGGCCCCACAGATACGCAGTATTTT; cdr3_length: 14; d_call: TRBD2; clone_size: few; j_call: TRBJ2-3; v_call: TRBV29-1
cdr3_aa: CATSRDLNRAHGYTF; cdr3_nt: TGTGCCACCAGCAGAGACCTAAACAGGGCCCATGGCTACACCTTC; cdr3_length: 15; d_call: -; clone_size: few; j_call: TRBJ1-2; v_call: TRBV15
cdr3_aa: CSAETGALNTEAFF; cdr3_nt: TGCAGCGCCGAGACAGGGGCCTTGAACACTGAAGCTTTCTTT; cdr3_length: 14; d_call: TRBD1; clone_size: -; j_call: TRBJ1-1; v_call: TRBV29-1
cdr3_aa: CASSPNPGTGAKGETQYF; cdr3_nt: TGTGCCAGCTCACCTAATCCCGGGACAGGGGCAAAGGGAGAGACCCAGTACTTC; cdr3_length: 18; d_call: TRBD1; clone_size: -; j_call: TRBJ2-5; v_call: TRBV18
cdr3_aa: CASSPRSRFNTGELFF; cdr3_nt: TGTGCCAGCAGCCCTCGTAGCCGCTTCAACACCGGGGAGCTGTTTTTT; cdr3_length: 16; d_call: -; clone_size: -; j_call: TRBJ2-2; v_call: TRBV27
cdr3_aa: CASSMGRPGLAGAYNEQFF; cdr3_nt: TGCGCCAGCAGCATGGGTCGCCCGGGACTAGCGGGAGCTTACAATGAGCAGTTCTTC; cdr3_length: 19; d_call: TRBD2; clone_size: -; j_call: TRBJ2-1; v_call: TRBV5-1
cdr3_aa: CASSPLAGGYEQYF; cdr3_nt: TGTGCCAGCTCACCGCTAGCGGGAGGTTACGAGCAGTACTTC; cdr3_length: 14; d_call: TRBD2; clone_size: -; j_call: TRBJ2-7; v_call: TRBV18
cdr3_aa: CASSLGDRVDEQFF; cdr3_nt: TGCGCCAGCAGCTTGGGGGACAGGGTCGATGAGCAGTTCTTC; cdr3_length: 14; d_call: TRBD1; clone_size: -; j_call: TRBJ2-1; v_call: TRBV5-1
cdr3_aa: CASSFKRLAVNEQFF; cdr3_nt: TGTGCCAGCAGCTTCAAGAGACTAGCGGTTAATGAGCAGTTCTTC; cdr3_length: 15; d_call: TRBD2; clone_size: -; j_call: TRBJ2-1; v_call: TRBV7-3
cdr3_aa: CASSPGGYTEAFF; cdr3_nt: TGCGCCAGCAGCCCTGGGGGGTACACTGAAGCTTTCTTT; cdr3_length: 13; d_call: -; clone_size: few; j_call: TRBJ1-1; v_call: TRBV5-1
cdr3_aa: CASSSYGQGESSYEQYF; cdr3_nt: TGTGCCAGCAGCTCCTACGGACAGGGGGAGAGCTCCTACGAGCAGTACTTC; cdr3_length: 17; d_call: TRBD1; clone_size: -; j_call: TRBJ2-7; v_call: TRBV7-9
cdr3_aa: CASSESQFRRSYNEQFF; cdr3_nt: TGTGCCAGCAGTGAATCCCAGTTCCGTCGCTCCTACAATGAGCAGTTCTTC; cdr3_length: 17; d_call: -; clone_size: few; j_call: TRBJ2-1; v_call: TRBV25-1
cdr3_aa: CASSFTGTEAFF; cdr3_nt: TGTGCCAGCAGCTTCACGGGCACTGAAGCTTTCTTT; cdr3_length: 12; d_call: -; clone_size: few; j_call: TRBJ1-1; v_call: TRBV13
cdr3_aa: CASSYGQGASNEQFF; cdr3_nt: TGTGCCAGCAGTTACGGACAGGGGGCTTCGAATGAGCAGTTCTTC; cdr3_length: 15; d_call: TRBD1; clone_size: few; j_call: TRBJ2-1; v_call: TRBV28
cdr3_aa: CASSQAIQETQYF; cdr3_nt: TGTGCCAGCAGCCAAGCCATTCAAGAGACCCAGTACTTC; cdr3_length: 13; d_call: -; clone_size: -; j_call: TRBJ2-5; v_call: TRBV14
cdr3_aa: CASRRWGTAETADTQYF; cdr3_nt: TGTGCCAGCAGACGATGGGGGACAGCCGAGACAGCAGATACGCAGTATTTT; cdr3_length: 17; d_call: TRBD1; clone_size: once; j_call: TRBJ2-3; v_call: TRBV7-2
cdr3_aa: CSGSGPSIYGYTF; cdr3_nt: TGCAGCGGATCTGGCCCCTCAATCTATGGCTACACCTTC; cdr3_length: 13; d_call: -; clone_size: -; j_call: TRBJ1-2; v_call: TRBV29-1
cdr3_aa: CASSLRSTGPAAEQYF; cdr3_nt: TGTGCCAGCAGCTTAAGATCGACAGGGCCCGCCGCCGAGCAGTACTTC; cdr3_length: 16; d_call: TRBD1; clone_size: once; j_call: TRBJ2-7; v_call: TRBV7-2
cdr3_aa: CSVLKDQGASYEQYF; cdr3_nt: TGCAGCGTTTTGAAGGATCAGGGGGCCTCCTACGAGCAGTACTTC; cdr3_length: 15; d_call: TRBD1; clone_size: few; j_call: TRBJ2-7; v_call: TRBV29-1
cdr3_aa: CASYQEVDGYTF; cdr3_nt: TGTGCCAGCTATCAAGAGGTCGATGGCTACACCTTC; cdr3_length: 12; d_call: -; clone_size: -; j_call: TRBJ1-2; v_call: TRBV28
cdr3_aa: CAWGARIRELFF; cdr3_nt: TGTGCCTGGGGGGCTAGGATCCGGGAGCTGTTTTTT; cdr3_length: 12; d_call: -; clone_size: few; j_call: TRBJ2-2; v_call: TRBV30
cdr3_aa: CASSFLESYEQYF; cdr3_nt: TGCGCCAGCAGCTTTCTAGAGTCCTACGAGCAGTACTTC; cdr3_length: 13; d_call: -; clone_size: -; j_call: TRBJ2-7; v_call: TRBV5-1
cdr3_aa: CASSSQSVSLREQYF; cdr3_nt: TGTGCCAGCAGCTCCCAGAGTGTGTCTCTGAGGGAGCAGTACTTC; cdr3_length: 15; d_call: -; clone_size: few; j_call: TRBJ2-7; v_call: TRBV7-9
cdr3_aa: CAWSGGGRNYGYTF; cdr3_nt: TGTGCCTGGAGTGGAGGGGGACGTAACTATGGCTACACCTTC; cdr3_length: 14; d_call: -; clone_size: few; j_call: TRBJ1-2; v_call: TRBV30
cdr3_aa: CASSPPGSSYNEQFF; cdr3_nt: TGTGCCAGCTCACCACCGGGGAGCTCCTACAATGAGCAGTTCTTC; cdr3_length: 15; d_call: -; clone_size: -; j_call: TRBJ2-1; v_call: TRBV18
cdr3_aa: CASSPPGLAGYNEQFF; cdr3_nt: TGTGCCAGCAGTCCCCCCGGACTAGCGGGATACAATGAGCAGTTCTTC; cdr3_length: 16; d_call: TRBD2; clone_size: -; j_call: TRBJ2-1; v_call: TRBV5-6
cdr3_aa: CAWSQGHEQFF; cdr3_nt: TGTGCCTGGAGTCAGGGTCATGAGCAGTTCTTC; cdr3_length: 11; d_call: -; clone_size: few; j_call: TRBJ2-1; v_call: TRBV30
cdr3_aa: CASSQRAGQGGWGYTF; cdr3_nt: TGTGCCAGCAGTCAACGTGCGGGACAGGGGGGTTGGGGCTACACCTTC; cdr3_length: 16; d_call: TRBD1; clone_size: few; j_call: TRBJ1-2; v_call: TRBV11-2